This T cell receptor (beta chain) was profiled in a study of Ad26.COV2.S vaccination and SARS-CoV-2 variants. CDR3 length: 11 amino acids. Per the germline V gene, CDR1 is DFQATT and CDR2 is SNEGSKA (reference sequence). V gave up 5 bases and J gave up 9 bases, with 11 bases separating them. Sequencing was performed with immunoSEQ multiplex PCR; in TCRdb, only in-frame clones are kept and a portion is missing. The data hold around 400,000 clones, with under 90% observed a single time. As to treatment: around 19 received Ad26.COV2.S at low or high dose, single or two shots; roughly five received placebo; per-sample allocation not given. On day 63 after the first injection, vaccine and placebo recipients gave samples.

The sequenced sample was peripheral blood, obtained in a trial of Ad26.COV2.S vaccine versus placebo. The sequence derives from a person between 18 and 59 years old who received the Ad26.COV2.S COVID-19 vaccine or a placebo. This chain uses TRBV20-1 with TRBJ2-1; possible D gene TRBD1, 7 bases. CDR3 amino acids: CSASQGGEQFF. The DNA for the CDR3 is TGCAGTGCTTCCCAGGGGGGTGAGCAGTTCTTC.